This TCR beta chain is from a study of CD8 T cells in Susac syndrome. Study-level findings and limits: An acknowledgment was made by the study that its TCR sequencing and HLA analysis involved relatively few individuals.

RNA totalling about 0.45 to 1 ug underwent reverse transcription with random hexamers. Across 54 Vbeta and 13 Jbeta, TCR beta CDR3 was amplified with immunoSEQ multiplex PCR. TCRdb independently ran MiXCR on the immunoSEQ multiplex PCR reads; one entry per CDR3 protein. The profile shows around 230,000 distinct CDR3 sequences, 95% of them singletons. This CDR3 is 15 amino acids long. CDR1 and CDR2 (germline): LGHDT, YNNKEL (reference sequence). Between the trimmed V and J ends, which lost 4 bases and 3 bases, there was a span of 15 bases. The multiple sclerosis controls were treatment-naive patients affected by stable or active relapsing-remitting disease. With regard to this clonotype: Its antigen is unknown.

Sequences were obtained from CD4+ T cells from PBMCs. This clonotype originated in a human donor with multiple sclerosis. The rearrangement uses TRBV3-1 and TRBJ2-5; D gene uncertain. CDR3 loop: CASSRRSGQKETQYF. The DNA for the CDR3 is TGTGCCAGCAGCCGAAGGTCTGGGCAGAAAGAGACCCAGTACTTC.